Presented here are 12 T cell receptor beta chains from one specimen sequenced in a study of T-cell memory formation after mild COVID-19. TCRdb recomputed calls from the 5' RACE reads with MiXCR, one row per CDR3 protein. The sample includes some 120,000 distinct CDR3 sequences, about 17% of them seen just once. Input material: PBMCs or a T cell subset sorted from them (not recorded which). These receptors all come from an adult woman who had mild COVID-19 (a few samples of this study predate the infection). Cell type and time point are not known.

The sample holds a few counts of this clonotype. The rearrangement links TRBV4-3 to TRBJ2-3, with 11 bases that match TRBD2. The CDR3 extends over 17 amino acids. Per the germline V gene, CDR1 is LGHNA and CDR2 is YSLEER. V lost 0 bases, J lost 8 bases, and 10 bases stayed unmatched. The CDR3 DNA is TGCGCCAGCAGCCAAGAGGGGACTAGCGGAGGAGGTGGTACGCAGTATTTT. It encodes CASSQEGTSGGGGTQYF.

The table lists this clonotype with a few counts. The V and J genes are TRBV7-6 and TRBJ2-7; possibly TRBD1 or TRBD2 for D (6 bases each). Germline V CDR1 and CDR2: SGHVS, FNYEAQ. CDR3 length equals 13 residues. Trimming took off 5 bases at V and 4 bases at J, with 12 bases between the two ends. CDR3 protein: CASSPRGRYEQYF. CDR3 bases: TGTGCCAGCAGCCCAAGGGGGAGGTACGAGCAGTACTTC.

This clonotype was observed once. The rearrangement links TRBV18 to TRBJ2-4; perhaps TRBD2 as D (5 bases). This CDR3 is built from 15 residues. V lost 3 bases, J lost 1 base, and 10 bases lay in between. Germline V CDR1 and CDR2: KGHSH, LQKENI. Here the CDR3 DNA reads TGTGCCAGCTCACCGGGGAGATCGGCCAAAAACATTCAGTACTTC. Translated, it gives CASSPGRSAKNIQYF.

This clonotype was seen more than once but under ten times. CDR3 loop: CASSSTAGLNTEAFF. CDR3 nucleotides: TGTGCCAGCAGCTCGACGGCGGGCTTGAACACTGAAGCTTTCTTT. The rearrangement joins TRBV12-3 or TRBV12-4 to TRBJ1-1; no clear D gene. The CDR3 has 15 residues. The ends were cut back, 6 bases at V and 0 bases at J, with 14 bases in the middle.

This clonotype was recorded many times. V usage is TRBV27 and J usage is TRBJ1-2; possible D gene TRBD1, 5 bases. Germline CDR1 and CDR2: MNHEY and SMNVEV (reference sequence). V shed 2 bases and J shed 4 bases, with 17 bases lying between them. This CDR3 contains 16 residues. In DNA form, the CDR3 reads TGTGCCAGCAGTTTAGAGGGGCAGGGAACCGCCTATGGCTACACCTTC. Translating it yields CASSLEGQGTAYGYTF.

This clonotype appeared a few times. CDR3 sequence reads: CASSFKRGGTDTQYF. The CDR3 region has the DNA TGTGCCAGCAGTTTTAAACGGGGGGGCACAGATACGCAGTATTTT. The V and J genes are TRBV12-3 or TRBV12-4 and TRBJ2-3, with 7 positions matching TRBD2. V lost 3 bases and J lost 1; bases outside the gene matches: 4. The CDR3 length is 15 residues.

V is TRBV6-5 and J is TRBJ2-7, with TRBD1 as a possible D gene (5 bases). This CDR3 region has 13 residues. CDR1 and CDR2 from the germline V gene are MNHEY and SVGAGI. Trimming removed 0 bases at V and 4 bases at J, with 7 bases between. CDR3 protein: CASSYSRGYEQYF. The CDR3 DNA reads as TGTGCCAGCAGTTACTCAAGGGGATACGAGCAGTACTTC.

CDR3 in amino acids: CASSSISGNQYEQYF. As DNA, the CDR3 is TGTGCCAGCAGCTCGATATCAGGGAACCAGTACGAGCAGTACTTC. The V and J genes are TRBV7-9 and TRBJ2-7; possible D gene TRBD1, 5 bases. V lost 4 bases and J lost 4, with 17 bases in between. The CDR3 is made up of 15 amino acids. CDR1 SEHNR and CDR2 FQNEAQ come from the germline V gene (reference sequence).

This clonotype has only a few counts. The rearrangement joins TRBV6-2 or TRBV6-3 to TRBJ2-1; D remains ambiguous. Per the germline V gene, CDR1 is MNHEY and CDR2 is SVGEGT. Between the trimmed V and J ends, which lost 0 bases and 9 bases, there was a span of 12 bases. The CDR3 sequence is 14 residues long. The CDR3 sequence: CASSYSSRRSEQFF. The CDR3 nucleotides are TGTGCCAGCAGTTACTCTTCTAGGCGCTCTGAGCAGTTCTTC.

The chain is built from TRBV3-1 and TRBJ1-2; 8 bases align to TRBD1. The CDR3 has 13 residues. The ends lost 4 bases at V and 8 bases at J; junction bases unmatched: 6. Germline values: CDR1 LGHDT, CDR2 YNNKEL (reference sequence). CDR3 DNA sequence: TGTGCCAGCAGCCGACAGGGGCCTAGGGGCTACACCTTC. This gives the protein CASSRQGPRGYTF.

The rearrangement joins TRBV20-1 to TRBJ2-1, with no clear D. Trimming left V 1 base short and J 8 bases short, with 9 bases between. Germline V gene lookup returns CDR1 DFQATT and CDR2 SNEGSKA (reference sequence). The CDR3 extends over 12 amino acids. In nucleotides, the CDR3 is TGCAGTGCTAGAGTGGGGTTCGATGAGCAGTTCTTC. This sequence encodes CSARVGFDEQFF.

The V call is TRBV29-1, the J call TRBJ2-3, with D possibly being TRBD1 (5 bases). Trimming cost V 6 bases and J 0 bases, with 16 bases left between them. This CDR3 comprises 15 residues. CDR1 and CDR2 (germline): SQVTM, ANQGSEA. In nucleotides, the CDR3 is TGCAGCGTGGACGAAGGGGTCTGGAGCACAGATACGCAGTATTTT. Protein product: CSVDEGVWSTDTQYF.